This T cell receptor beta chain was recorded in a study of cytomegalovirus exposure and HLA in healthy donors. Study conclusions and caveats: Rare sequences made up most TCRs, while some public TCRs were found in many donors. As confirmed in vitro, three CMV-associated chains were specific for CMV antigens.

Clones were read by immunoSEQ multiplex PCR, and TCRdb kept only the in-frame ones, dropping some. In the table there are about 110,000 clones, about 85% of which are singletons. Details on this clone: No antigen is known for it.

Separation from the roughly 680-subject first cohort characterized the roughly 110-subject validation cohort, to which the donors belonged. The germline gives CDR1 LNHDA, CDR2 SQIVND (reference sequence). The CDR3 covers 17 residues. V was clipped by 3 bases and J by 3 bases; unmatched bases: 6. The TCR originated in a woman between 18 and 30 years old in good health and CMV-seronegative. J is TRBJ1-6 and V is TRBV19; 9 bases are a match to TRBD1. The sequenced sample consisted of PBMCs. CDR3 in amino acids: CASSIEGQGHYNSPLHF. For the CDR3, the DNA is TGTGCCAGTAGTATTGAAGGACAGGGGCACTATAATTCACCCCTCCACTTT.